This T cell receptor beta chain was obtained from a study of cytomegalovirus exposure and HLA in healthy donors. Findings and limits, study-wide: In a later analysis, HLA-associated beta chains showed higher expansion and lower generation probabilities than comparable chains. Within an earlier analysis, most TCR beta V segments proved productive either about 90% or about 30% of the time.

This CDR3 is 15 amino acids long. Trimming cost V 10 bases and J 3 bases, with 19 bases left between them. Germline CDR1 and CDR2: MNHNS and SASEGT. The PCR ran on 60 Vbeta and 13 Jbeta primers. Assay used: immunoSEQ multiplex PCR; TCRdb lists only in-frame clones, some missing. The sample lists some 98,000 clones; approximately 71% were seen once. In regard to this clone: Its antigen is unknown.

Sequenced material: PBMCs. The receptor was derived from a female donor in good health and CMV-seronegative. The rearrangement links TRBV6-1 to TRBJ2-1, with D possibly TRBD1 on 6 matching bases. CDR3 residues: CATRPGQAYYNEQFF. For the CDR3, the DNA is TGTGCCACCCGTCCGGGACAAGCGTACTACAATGAGCAGTTCTTC.